This T cell receptor beta chain was obtained from a study of regulatory and conventional T cells in RAG deficiency. Study-level results: Patient subsets had shorter CDR3s; Omenn Treg-Tconv overlap exceeded 75%. Treg unique TCR beta sequences were about 110-fold fewer in Omenn syndrome and CID/AS patients than controls. Sorted Omenn CD25-high CD127-low cells may not be bona fide Tregs. Shannon entropy was markedly lower and Simpson indices higher in RAG-deficient patients than control T-cell subsets.

With 0 bases removed from V and 0 bases from J, the gap between germline ends came to 9 bases. Germline V lookup: CDR1 MGHRA, CDR2 YSYEKL. This CDR3 is 15 amino acids long. Regarding this clone: Antigen: not known.

Profiling relied on immunoSEQ multiplex PCR, and the TCRdb table lists in-frame clones only, not all of them. The sample includes tens of thousands of clones, 85% to 90% of them seen just once. These same data were also listed under a study on regulatory T cells. From that report: Primers: 52 TRBV forward and 13 TRBJ reverse.

This rearrangement joins TRBV4-1 to TRBJ2-7, with D maybe TRBD1 (6 bases). Sequencing input: CD8+ T cells sorted from blood. The TCR originated in a human donor in good health. The CDR3 sequence: CASSQEGTPSYEQYF. The CDR3 nucleotides are TGCGCCAGCAGCCAAGAAGGGACACCCTCCTACGAGCAGTACTTC.